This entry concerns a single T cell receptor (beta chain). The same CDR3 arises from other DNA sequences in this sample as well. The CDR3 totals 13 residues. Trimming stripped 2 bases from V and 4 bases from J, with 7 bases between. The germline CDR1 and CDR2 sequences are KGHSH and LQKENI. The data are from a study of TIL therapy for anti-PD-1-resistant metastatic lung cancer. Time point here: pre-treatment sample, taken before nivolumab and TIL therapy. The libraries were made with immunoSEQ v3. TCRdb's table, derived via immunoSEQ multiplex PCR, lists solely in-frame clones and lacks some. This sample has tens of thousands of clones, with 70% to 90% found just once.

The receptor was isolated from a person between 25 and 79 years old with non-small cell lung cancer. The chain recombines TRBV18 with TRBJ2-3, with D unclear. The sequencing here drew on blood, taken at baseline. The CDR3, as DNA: TGTGCCAGCTCACCAGATGTAGCAGATACGCAGTATTTT. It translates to CASSPDVADTQYF.